This TCR beta chain was found in a study of blood T cell repertoires in COVID-19. Looking at the study overall: Collection of acute and convalescent COVID-19 samples took place in the United States, Italy and Spain. T cells, B-cell-depleted T cells, or PBMCs provided the cDNA or gDNA that served as material.

Here immunoSEQ multiplex PCR was the method, and the copy in TCRdb shows in-frame clones only, minus some. The data hold 180,000 or so clones, with 75% to 90% observed a single time. Germline CDR1 is LNHNV and CDR2 is YYDKDF (reference sequence). The CDR3 totals 19 residues. The V and J ends lost 2 bases and 2 bases, in that order; junction bases with no gene match: 11. This sequence originates from a woman aged 55-75 years with acute or convalescent COVID-19. The chain links TRBV15 to TRBJ2-5; TRBD2 matches at 13 bases. Source material: peripheral blood. As DNA, the CDR3 is TGTGCCACCAGCAGATCGCCGGGACTAGCGGGAACCTGGCAAGAGACCCAGTACTTC. Translating it yields CATSRSPGLAGTWQETQYF.